A selection of T cell receptor beta chains follows, all from one sample in a study of PD-1 blockade in classical Hodgkin lymphoma. Measured with immunoSEQ multiplex PCR; TCRdb has only the in-frame clones, and not every one. In the table there are 80,000 to 100,000 clones, about 93% of which are singletons. Source: peripheral blood mononuclear cells (PBMCs), taken before the fourth cycle of nivolumab. These receptor sequences come from a human donor with classical Hodgkin lymphoma. Both conserved end residues are part of each CDR3. The D gene is left open where the match is weak. The size of a clone is reported for some rows only, either as once, few or many, or as a class for expanded clones.

J gene: TRBJ1-1; D gene: -; V gene: TRBV6-5; clone size: -; CDR3 DNA: TGTGCCAGCAGTTACCTCACCCCTTACACTGAAGCTTTCTTT; CDR3 protein: CASSYLTPYTEAFF
J gene: TRBJ2-1; D gene: TRBD1; V gene: TRBV7-8; clone size: -; CDR3 DNA: TGTGCCAGCAGCTTGATGCCCCGGGACAGGGAACGGGATGAGCAGTTCTTC; CDR3 protein: CASSLMPRDRERDEQFF
J gene: TRBJ2-2; D gene: -; V gene: TRBV18; clone size: -; CDR3 DNA: TGTGCCAGCTCACCACCCAGTTGGGGGAACACCGGGGAGCTGTTTTTT; CDR3 protein: CASSPPSWGNTGELFF
J gene: TRBJ2-2; D gene: TRBD1; V gene: TRBV9; clone size: once; CDR3 DNA: TGTGCCAGCAGCGCCGGGACAGGGGTCGGGGAGCTGTTTTTT; CDR3 protein: CASSAGTGVGELFF
J gene: TRBJ2-2; D gene: -; V gene: TRBV5-1; clone size: -; CDR3 DNA: TGCGCCAGCAGCTTGGAACAGCACACCGGGGAGCTGTTTTTT; CDR3 protein: CASSLEQHTGELFF
J gene: TRBJ1-2; D gene: TRBD1; V gene: TRBV5-1; clone size: -; CDR3 DNA: TGCGCCAGCAGCTTGGTGACAGGGGGCCGCAATGGCTACACCTTC; CDR3 protein: CASSLVTGGRNGYTF
J gene: TRBJ1-2; D gene: TRBD1; V gene: TRBV9; clone size: -; CDR3 DNA: TGTGCCAGCAGCGTAGGGCAGGCCAGCGCCGTAGGACAGGGAGACTTC; CDR3 protein: CASSVGQASAVGQGDF
J gene: TRBJ1-3; D gene: -; V gene: TRBV30; clone size: -; CDR3 DNA: TGTGCCTGGAGTTTTCCAGGCAACTCTGGAAACACCATATATTTT; CDR3 protein: CAWSFPGNSGNTIYF
J gene: TRBJ1-2; D gene: -; V gene: TRBV7-5; clone size: -; CDR3 DNA: TGTGCCAGAAGCCCAATGCATCGGGACAGGGGAAACTATGGCTACACCTTC; CDR3 protein: CARSPMHRDRGNYGYTF
J gene: TRBJ1-1; D gene: TRBD1; V gene: TRBV7-9; clone size: -; CDR3 DNA: TGTGCCAGCAGCTTTAGGGGGCAGGTGAACACTGAAGCTTTCTTT; CDR3 protein: CASSFRGQVNTEAFF
J gene: TRBJ2-5; D gene: TRBD2; V gene: TRBV19; clone size: -; CDR3 DNA: TGTGCCAGTAGTATAGAAGGGACTAGCGGGAGGGCCTTCGAGACCCAGTACTTC; CDR3 protein: CASSIEGTSGRAFETQYF
J gene: TRBJ1-5; D gene: -; V gene: TRBV30; clone size: -; CDR3 DNA: TGTGCCTGGAGTCGGGCAGGGGATCAGCCCCAGCATTTT; CDR3 protein: CAWSRAGDQPQHF
J gene: TRBJ2-7; D gene: TRBD1; V gene: TRBV25-1; clone size: -; CDR3 DNA: TGTGCCAGTTCCTCCGGGACAGGGGCCGAGCAGTACTTC; CDR3 protein: CASSSGTGAEQYF
J gene: TRBJ2-1; D gene: TRBD2; V gene: TRBV7-2; clone size: once; CDR3 DNA: TGTGCCAGCAGCTTAGGTTTAGGCGGGAGCGATGAGCAGTTCTTC; CDR3 protein: CASSLGLGGSDEQFF
J gene: TRBJ1-1; D gene: -; V gene: TRBV7-6; clone size: -; CDR3 DNA: TGTGCCAGCACCCTACAGGTAGACACTGAAGCTTTCTTT; CDR3 protein: CASTLQVDTEAFF
J gene: TRBJ2-5; D gene: -; V gene: TRBV5-1; clone size: -; CDR3 DNA: TGCGCCAGCAGCCTTCAAGAGACCCAGTACTTC; CDR3 protein: CASSLQETQYF
J gene: TRBJ1-2; D gene: TRBD1; V gene: TRBV19; clone size: -; CDR3 DNA: TGTGCCAGTAGTCGGGACAGAGCTAACTATGGCTACACCTTC; CDR3 protein: CASSRDRANYGYTF
J gene: TRBJ1-1; D gene: -; V gene: TRBV9; clone size: few; CDR3 DNA: TGTGCCAGCAGCGTAGCCCAGGGCACTGAAGCTTTCTTT; CDR3 protein: CASSVAQGTEAFF
J gene: TRBJ2-1; D gene: TRBD1; V gene: TRBV5-5; clone size: few; CDR3 DNA: TGTGCCAGCAGCTTCCGGGGACAGGGGAACAATGAGCAGTTCTTC; CDR3 protein: CASSFRGQGNNEQFF
J gene: TRBJ2-1; D gene: -; V gene: TRBV15; clone size: -; CDR3 DNA: TGTGCCACCACGGGGATTCTCGGGAATGAGCAGTTCTTC; CDR3 protein: CATTGILGNEQFF
J gene: TRBJ2-5; D gene: -; V gene: TRBV7-8; clone size: -; CDR3 DNA: TGTGCCAGCAGCCAAAGGGCTAGCACCGAGACCCAGTACTTC; CDR3 protein: CASSQRASTETQYF
J gene: TRBJ2-5; D gene: -; V gene: TRBV2; clone size: -; CDR3 DNA: TGTGCCAGCAGTCGACAAGAGACCCAGTACTTC; CDR3 protein: CASSRQETQYF
J gene: TRBJ1-3; D gene: -; V gene: TRBV11-3; clone size: -; CDR3 DNA: TGTGCCAGCAGCTTATCAGGGACCGGAGTGAACACCATATATTTT; CDR3 protein: CASSLSGTGVNTIYF
J gene: TRBJ2-5; D gene: -; V gene: TRBV28; clone size: -; CDR3 DNA: TGTGCCAGCACTCGACAGGCCAGCGTCCTAAACCAGAAAGAGACCCAGTACTTC; CDR3 protein: CASTRQASVLNQKETQYF
J gene: TRBJ2-2; D gene: -; V gene: TRBV4-2; clone size: -; CDR3 DNA: TGTGCCAGCAGCCAAAACGTTAAGGAACACACCGGGGAGCTGTTTTTT; CDR3 protein: CASSQNVKEHTGELFF
J gene: TRBJ2-7; D gene: TRBD1; V gene: TRBV27; clone size: -; CDR3 DNA: TGTGCCAGCAGTTTAAGTTGGGGACAGGGCTACGAGCAGTACTTC; CDR3 protein: CASSLSWGQGYEQYF
J gene: TRBJ2-1; D gene: -; V gene: TRBV30; clone size: few; CDR3 DNA: TGTGCCTGGAGTGAGGCCCACAATGAGCAGTTCTTC; CDR3 protein: CAWSEAHNEQFF
J gene: TRBJ2-1; D gene: -; V gene: TRBV19; clone size: -; CDR3 DNA: TGTGCCAGTAGTCCGTGGGGCAATGAGCAGTTCTTC; CDR3 protein: CASSPWGNEQFF
J gene: TRBJ1-2; D gene: -; V gene: TRBV5-1; clone size: -; CDR3 DNA: TGCGCCAGCAGCCCCGGGGGCGATACAAACTATGGCTACACCTTC; CDR3 protein: CASSPGGDTNYGYTF